The 14 T cell receptor beta chains in this list originate from one sample, sequenced in a study of immune heterogeneity within non-small cell lung tumors. A multiplex PCR containing 32 V primers and 13 J primers was used to amplify TCR beta CDR3. MiXCR was run by TCRdb on the multiplex PCR reads, yielding one entry per CDR3 protein. Of 12,000 to 15,000 distinct CDR3 sequences detected, about 31% appear once; the ten largest clones hold around 15%. The starting template was genomic DNA from bulk tumor, roughly 610 ng per sample. While surgery was under way, several biopsies spaced far apart were taken per primary tumor. Curative surgical treatment was performed in patients who had newly diagnosed, untreated non-small cell lung cancer. The sequenced sample was lung tumor tissue. These receptors were collected from a woman aged 45-65 years with non-small cell lung cancer.

A note on this clonotype: The conserved phenylalanine or tryptophan is not found at the CDR3 terminus, so this likely reflects a read error. The limits of the CDR3 on the DNA are not certain, so only TCRdb's listed CDR3 is given. V is TRBV5-1 and J is TRBJ2-3; the table's D call, TRBD1, was not checked against the DNA. Germline lookup yields CDR1 SGHRS and CDR2 YFSETQ. A total of 18 residues make up the CDR3, ends included. The CDR3 spells CASSLGSGQSHYEQYFGP.

This clonotype counts as large. As DNA, the CDR3 is TGTGCCACCAGTGAGAACGGGTTTCAGCCCCAGCATTTT. The encoded protein is CATSENGFQPQHF. The V gene is TRBV24-1, the J gene TRBJ1-5; D uncertain. Trimming took 4 bases from V and 6 from J, leaving 9 bases between them. The germline V gene encodes CDR1 KGHDR and CDR2 SFDVKD. The CDR3 runs to 13 residues.

There are many counts of this clonotype. This sequence joins TRBV5-5 and TRBJ2-7; D perhaps matches TRBD1 (6 bases). V was clipped by 4 bases and J by 0 bases, with 11 bases between them. This CDR3 has 14 residues. Germline V lookup: CDR1 SGHKS, CDR2 YYEKEE (reference sequence). The CDR3 bases are TGTGCCAGCAGCAGCTTCAGGGGCTCCTACGAGCAGTACTTC. Protein: CASSSFRGSYEQYF.

Many counts were recorded for this clonotype. The chain recombines TRBV15 with TRBJ2-6, with D perhaps given as TRBD1 or TRBD2 (5 bases each). The V and J ends lost 3 bases and 0 bases respectively, with 6 bases between them. Germline V lookup: CDR1 LNHNV, CDR2 YYDKDF (reference sequence). The CDR3 runs to 15 residues. CDR3 region: CATSRGVSGANVLTF. The CDR3 DNA follows: TGTGCCACCAGCAGGGGGGTCTCTGGGGCCAACGTCCTGACTTTC. Complete variable domain (other parts from reference TRBV15 and TRBJ2-6): DAMVIQNPRYQVTQFGKPVTLSCSQTLNHNVMYWYQQKSSQAPKLLFHYYDKDFNNEADTPDNFQSRRPNTSFCFLDIRSPGLGDTAMYLCATSRGVSGANVLTFGAGSRLTVL.

The CDR3 protein is CSATVGVNTEAFF. The CDR3 DNA reads as TGCAGTGCTACCGTGGGAGTGAACACTGAAGCTTTCTTT. The chain carries TRBV20-1 and TRBJ1-1; unclear D gene. The germline V gene has CDR1 DFQATT and CDR2 SNEGSKA (reference sequence). The CDR3 extends over 13 amino acids. V lost 4 bases to trimming and J lost 0 bases, with 9 bases between them.

This clonotype was seen repeatedly, ten times or more. The gene calls are TRBV19 and TRBJ2-2; unclear D gene. The germline V gene encodes CDR1 LNHDA and CDR2 SQIVND (reference sequence). Trimming left V 0 bases short and J 3 bases short, with 5 bases between. The CDR3 has 14 residues. CDR3 protein: CASSIDLDTGELFF. The CDR3 DNA sequence: TGTGCCAGTAGTATAGATCTGGACACCGGGGAGCTGTTTTTT. Full variable domain (rest looked up from reference TRBV19 and TRBJ2-2): DGGITQSPKYLFRKEGQNVTLSCEQNLNHDAMYWYRQDPGQGLRLIYYSQIVNDFQKGDIAEGYSVSREKKESFPLTVTSAQKNPTAFYLCASSIDLDTGELFFGEGSRLTVL.

This clonotype showed up just a few times. The gene calls are TRBV3-1 and TRBJ2-3, with 7 bases lining up with TRBD1. The germline V gene encodes CDR1 LGHDT and CDR2 YNNKEL (reference sequence). J gave up 4 bases and V 4 bases, and 11 bases lay outside the gene matches. This CDR3 has 16 amino acids. The CDR3 loop reads CASSPRQGFIADTQYF. The CDR3 bases are TGTGCCAGCAGCCCACGACAGGGCTTTATTGCAGATACGCAGTATTTT.

This clonotype is medium-sized (0.01 to 0.1%) within its sample. V gene TRBV6-1 combines with J gene TRBJ2-2; D unclear. This CDR3 is 14 amino acids long. Trimming took off 6 bases at V and 2 bases at J, with 10 bases between the two ends. Germline CDR1 is MNHNS and CDR2 is SASEGT. The CDR3 region is CASRATENTGELFF. Here the CDR3 DNA reads TGTGCCAGCAGGGCTACAGAAAACACCGGGGAGCTGTTTTTT.

This clonotype appeared many times. The chain couples TRBV28 to TRBJ2-2, with TRBD2 as a possible D gene (5 bases). The V gene lost 8 bases and the J gene lost 6 bases, with 7 bases spanning the gap. Germline values: CDR1 MDHEN, CDR2 SYDVKM. This CDR3 has 11 amino acids. The CDR3 DNA follows: TGTGCCAGCGAGGGTTCCGGGGAGCTGTTTTTT. It yields the protein CASEGSGELFF.

This clonotype was seen many times. The rearrangement links TRBV28 to TRBJ2-3; D is unclear. The germline V gene has CDR1 MDHEN and CDR2 SYDVKM. V was cut by 6 bases and J by 7 bases, with 8 bases left in between. The CDR3 covers 11 residues. The CDR3 here is CASRLIHTQYF. DNA for the CDR3: TGTGCCAGCAGATTAATCCATACGCAGTATTTT.

This clonotype ranks as medium-sized. The V call is TRBV20-1, the J call TRBJ1-1; weak D call: TRBD1 (6 bases). CDR1 and CDR2 from the germline V gene are DFQATT and SNEGSKA (reference sequence). Trimming removed 6 bases from V and 5 bases from J, with 13 bases in between. There are 12 residues in the CDR3. The CDR3 reads CSAQQGLTEAFF. Written as DNA, the CDR3 is TGCAGTGCGCAGCAGGGGCTGACTGAAGCTTTCTTT.

The chain combines TRBV20-1 with TRBJ1-1; D is uncertain. V was shortened by 5 bases and J by 1 base, with 5 bases between the two germline ends. The CDR3 is made up of 11 amino acids. CDR1 is DFQATT and CDR2 is SNEGSKA in the germline V gene (reference sequence). Written as DNA, the CDR3 is TGCAGTGCTGGAGGGAACACTGAAGCTTTCTTT. It is translated as CSAGGNTEAFF.

In the case of this clonotype: A much larger clone is a single base away; this may be a read error. The J gene is TRBJ2-7, the V gene TRBV19, with 7 bases lining up with TRBD1. This CDR3 spans 16 amino acids. Germline V gene data show CDR1 as LNHDA and CDR2 as SQIVND (reference sequence). Written as DNA, the CDR3 is TGTGCCATTAGTGGCGCTACAGGGGACGGTGTGGACGAGCAGTACTTC. Translating gives CAISGATGDGVDEQYF.

To note about this clonotype: A much larger clone lies one base from this, so it may be a read error. This chain joins TRBV6-1 and TRBJ2-3; D tentatively reads TRBD1 or TRBD2 (5 bases each). The germline gives CDR1 MNHNS, CDR2 SASEGT. Trimming cost V 5 bases and J 0 bases, with 9 bases left between them. The CDR3 is 14 amino acids. The CDR3 spells CASSHRGSTDTQYF. The CDR3 DNA is TGTGCCAGCAGTCACCGGGGCAGCACAGATACGCAGTATTTT.